This entry lists 8 T cell receptor beta chains sequenced from one sample in a study of low-dose radiotherapy and immunotherapy resistance in tumors. Sample time point: before trial treatment. Priming of first-strand cDNA relied on TRAV- and TRBV-specific primers (covering alpha and beta chains). TCRs underwent roughly 20 PCR cycles of amplification with a constant-region primer and V-primer adapter. TCRdb used MiXCR to reprocess the reads, holding one entry per CDR3 protein. The sample holds more than 70,000 distinct CDR3 sequences, about a third seen once. Material: PBMCs, obtained before treatment. These receptors were obtained from a female donor with ovarian cancer.

This clonotype was counted between two and nine times. The V call is TRBV6-2 or TRBV6-3, the J call TRBJ2-5; TRBD1 or TRBD2 may be the D gene (5 bases each). This CDR3 spans 16 amino acids. Trimming took off 0 bases at V and 7 bases at J, with 18 bases between the two ends. Germline V CDR1 and CDR2: MNHEY, SVGEGT. DNA for the CDR3: TGTGCCAGCAGTTACTCGACCCTCCCCGGGGCAAGGACCCAGTACTTC. This codes for CASSYSTLPGARTQYF.

This clonotype was recorded at least ten times. The chain couples TRBV6-2 or TRBV6-3 to TRBJ2-2; 9 bases match TRBD1. V lost 6 bases to trimming and J lost 6 bases; unmatched junction nucleotides: 14. Germline V gene lookup returns CDR1 MNHEY and CDR2 SVGEGT. This CDR3 has 17 residues. This chain's CDR3 is CASRPPTGGNIPGELFF. The CDR3 DNA reads as TGTGCCAGCAGACCACCCACAGGGGGCAATATTCCCGGGGAGCTGTTTTTT.

Only a few counts were recorded for this clonotype. A far larger clone is just one base off, so this is likely a read error. The V and J genes are TRBV9 and TRBJ2-5; D remains ambiguous. The ends were cut back, 3 bases at V and 11 bases at J, with 17 bases in the middle. Germline V gives CDR1 SGDLS, CDR2 YYNGEE. This CDR3 contains 13 residues. The DNA for the CDR3 is TGTGCCAGCAGCGCCAGCTCCTACAATGAGCAGTACTTC. Amino acid sequence: CASSASSYNEQYF.

V and J are TRBV2 and TRBJ2-2; D is tentatively TRBD1 or TRBD2 (5 bases each). The CDR3 is 14 amino acids. Trimming stripped 5 bases from V and 7 bases from J, with 14 bases between. From germline, CDR1 is SNHLY and CDR2 FYNNEI. CDR3 loop: CASSLGGSVGELFF. CDR3 nucleotides: TGTGCCAGCAGTCTTGGGGGTTCTGTCGGGGAGCTGTTTTTT.

The rearrangement uses TRBV5-8 and TRBJ2-6, with TRBD1 matching over 9 bases. With V trimmed by 2 bases and J by 2 bases, 2 bases remained unmatched. This CDR3 comprises 16 residues. The germline CDR1 and CDR2 sequences are SGHTS and YDEGEE. In DNA, the CDR3 is TGTGCCAGCAGCTTTACAGGGGGCGCTGGGGCCAACGTCCTGACTTTC. Translating gives CASSFTGGAGANVLTF.

This clonotype has more than one count but fewer than ten. V usage is TRBV7-2 and J usage is TRBJ2-1; 7 positions match TRBD2. Trimming at V came to 5 bases and at J to 6 bases, leaving 7 bases not matched to a gene. Germline-derived CDR1 and CDR2 are SGHTA and FQGNSA. This CDR3 comprises 14 residues. The CDR3 region is CASSRRAGVNEQFF. For the CDR3, the DNA is TGTGCCAGCAGCCGCAGGGCGGGAGTCAATGAGCAGTTCTTC.

A note on this clonotype: A much bigger clone sits one base away, suggesting this may be a read error. The V call is TRBV20-1, the J call TRBJ1-6; 7 bases are shared with TRBD1. Germline loops: CDR1 DFQATT, CDR2 SNEGSKA (reference sequence). The CDR3 spans 14 residues. V gave up 6 bases and J gave up 8 bases; unmatched junction bases: 10. CDR3 region: CSAAGQVAYSPLHF. As DNA, the CDR3 is TGCAGTGCCGCCGGACAGGTGGCATATTCACCCCTCCACTTT.

This clonotype has a count of ten or more. The gene calls are TRBV10-3 and TRBJ2-2, with TRBD2 matching 9 bases. The CDR3 is 17 residues long. The trim removed 5 bases at V and 1 base at J, leaving 8 bases unmatched. Germline V lookup: CDR1 ENHRY, CDR2 SYGVKD. For the CDR3, the DNA is TGTGCCATCAGTTTTTCGTTAGCGGGAGAGAACACCGGGGAGCTGTTTTTT. The encoded protein is CAISFSLAGENTGELFF.